One and the same sample provided the 27 T cell receptor beta chains below, sequenced in a study of shared clonotypes between healthy human individuals. Clones were read by immunoSEQ multiplex PCR, and TCRdb kept only the in-frame ones, dropping some. The sample has about 450,000 clones, roughly 85% seen once. The sample comprised PBMCs. The receptors derive from a woman between 35 and 50 years old in good health. Some clones in this sample may be carry-over from other donors' samples.

CDR3 region: CASSLAGVEEQYF. The CDR3 DNA reads TGCGCCAGCAGCTTGGCGGGTGTCGAAGAGCAGTACTTC. The V call is TRBV5-1, the J call TRBJ2-7, with unresolved D. CDR3 size: 13 residues. Trimming took off 0 bases at V and 7 bases at J, with 11 bases between the two ends. Germline V gives CDR1 SGHRS, CDR2 YFSETQ.

The CDR3 is CASRTGLLSTDTQYF. The CDR3 coding sequence is TGTGCCAGCAGGACGGGGCTCCTCAGCACAGATACGCAGTATTTT. The chain joins TRBV2 to TRBJ2-3, with D possibly called TRBD1 or TRBD2 (5 bases each). V lost 6 bases and J lost 0, with 13 bases in between. Germline V gene sequence: CDR1 SNHLY, CDR2 FYNNEI. The CDR3 contains 15 residues. The full variable domain, its missing parts supplied by reference TRBV2 and TRBJ2-3, is EPEVTQTPSHQVTQMGQEVILRCVPISNHLYFYWYRQILGQKVEFLVSFYNNEISEKSEIFDDQFSVERPDGSNFTLKIRSTKLEDSAMYFCASRTGLLSTDTQYFGPGTRLTVL.

This clone was recorded a few times. The CDR3 nucleotides read TGTGCCAGCAGTGACTCAGGGACAGGGGGCAATGAGCAGTTCTTC. Its protein product is CASSDSGTGGNEQFF. The rearrangement uses TRBV6-4 and TRBJ2-1; TRBD1 matches at 11 bases. Per the germline V gene, CDR1 is MRHNA and CDR2 is SNTAGT. The CDR3 consists of 15 residues. Trimming cost V 0 bases and J 6 bases; bases outside gene matches: 1.

The V call is TRBV11-1, the J call TRBJ1-6; perhaps TRBD1 as D (5 bases). The CDR3 loop spans 16 amino acids. Germline lookup yields CDR1 SGHAT and CDR2 FQDESV (reference sequence). V dropped 2 bases and J dropped 5 bases, with 13 bases sitting between them. CDR3 amino acids: CASSLLGTPNNSPLHF. In DNA form, the CDR3 reads TGTGCCAGCAGCTTACTCGGGACGCCCAATAATTCACCCCTCCACTTT.

This rearrangement joins TRBV2 to TRBJ2-5; D is uncertain. Germline V gene sequence: CDR1 SNHLY, CDR2 FYNNEI. V lost 4 bases to trimming and J lost 0 bases, with 12 bases between them. CDR3 size: 15 residues. CDR3 residues: CASSVWVEHQETQYF. In nucleotides, the CDR3 is TGTGCCAGCAGTGTGTGGGTTGAGCACCAAGAGACCCAGTACTTC.

V is TRBV4-1 and J is TRBJ2-3; 15 positions agree with TRBD2. Looked up from germline, CDR1 is MGHRA and CDR2 is YSYEKL. V gave up 5 bases and J gave up 1 base; unmatched junction bases: 4. The CDR3 totals 17 residues. The CDR3 DNA follows: TGCGCCAGCAGCTGGACTAGCGGGAGGGCCCGCACAGATACGCAGTATTTT. Its protein product is CASSWTSGRARTDTQYF.

Remarks on this clone: This specimen includes other DNA sequences encoding the same CDR3. The CDR3 loop reads CASSVGGTRSTDTQYF. The CDR3 DNA sequence: TGTGCCAGCAGCGTAGGAGGGACTCGAAGCACAGATACGCAGTATTTT. V usage is TRBV9 and J usage is TRBJ2-3; a possible D gene is TRBD2 (6 bases). The germline CDR1 and CDR2 sequences are SGDLS and YYNGEE. V lost 0 bases and J lost 0, with 11 bases in between. The CDR3 is made up of 16 amino acids.

This clone has only a few counts. The rearrangement uses TRBV5-6 and TRBJ2-5; a possible D gene is TRBD1 (6 bases). There are 16 residues in the CDR3. Germline assignment: CDR1 SGHDT and CDR2 YYEEEE. V lost 0 bases and J lost 5, with 17 bases in between. The CDR3 DNA reads TGTGCCAGCAGCTTGGGCAGGGGCTCTTCCTACGAGACCCAGTACTTC. It codes for CASSLGRGSSYETQYF.

CDR3 sequence: CASSFYLGLASGNEQFF. For the CDR3, the DNA is TGTGCCAGCAGCTTTTATCTAGGCCTAGCGTCTGGGAATGAGCAGTTCTTC. The chain has TRBV11-1 and TRBJ2-1; possible D gene TRBD2, 6 bases. The V end lost 3 bases, the J end lost 7 bases, and 22 bases lay between the germline ends. This CDR3 region has 17 residues. CDR1 and CDR2 from the germline V gene are SGHAT and FQDESV (reference sequence).

The J gene is TRBJ2-7, the V gene TRBV7-8, with D uncertain. The germline V gene encodes CDR1 SGHVS and CDR2 FQNEAQ. The CDR3 extends over 13 amino acids. V shed 5 bases and J shed 0 bases, with 8 bases lying between them. The CDR3 DNA sequence: TGTGCCAGCAGCCCCGGGCCCTCCTACGAGCAGTACTTC. Residues: CASSPGPSYEQYF.

The CDR3 region is CASSPRKSTGELFF. The CDR3 coding sequence is TGTGCCAGCAGTCCACGGAAATCCACCGGGGAGCTGTTTTTT. The chain joins TRBV27 to TRBJ2-2; D uncertain. The CDR3 totals 14 residues. Germline values: CDR1 MNHEY, CDR2 SMNVEV (reference sequence). Between the trimmed V and J ends, which lost 5 bases and 4 bases, there was a span of 11 bases.

The chain joins TRBV10-2 to TRBJ2-5; D is unclear. Germline V gene data show CDR1 as WSHSY and CDR2 as SAAADI. V shed 8 bases and J shed 1 base, with 14 bases lying between them. The CDR3 is made up of 14 amino acids. This CDR3 reads CASGDFGGQETQYF. The CDR3 bases are TGCGCCAGCGGGGATTTCGGTGGCCAAGAGACCCAGTACTTC.

Details on this clone: This sequence is one base from a far larger clone and is likely a read error. Additional DNA sequences in this sample encode the identical CDR3. This rearrangement joins TRBV11-1 to TRBJ2-1; D is unresolved. V was cut by 6 bases and J by 5 bases, with 11 bases left in between. The germline V gene encodes CDR1 SGHAT and CDR2 FQDESV (reference sequence). CDR3 size: 13 residues. CDR3 coding DNA: TGTGCCAGCAGTCATTATCAGCACAATGAGCAGTTCTTC. Translation gives CASSHYQHNEQFF.

V gene TRBV2 combines with J gene TRBJ2-5, with 7 bases fitting TRBD1. J gave up 2 bases and V 6 bases, and 6 bases lay outside the gene matches. Germline CDR1 SNHLY, CDR2 FYNNEI. The CDR3 consists of 14 residues. In DNA, the CDR3 is TGTGCCAGCAGGGGGACAGTGGCACAAGAGACCCAGTACTTC. This translates into CASRGTVAQETQYF.

The chain employs TRBV29-1 and TRBJ2-5; the D is unclear. Between the trimmed V and J ends, which lost 7 bases and 5 bases, there was a span of 11 bases. Germline V gene lookup returns CDR1 SQVTM and CDR2 ANQGSEA. CDR3 length equals 11 residues. CDR3 region: CSGALWETQYF. The DNA for the CDR3 is TGCAGCGGGGCCCTGTGGGAGACCCAGTACTTC.

The rearrangement uses TRBV7-9 and TRBJ2-5; 7 bases map to TRBD1. Per the germline V gene, CDR1 is SEHNR and CDR2 is FQNEAQ (reference sequence). Trimming took 6 bases from V and 3 from J; bases not matched to a gene: 4. The length of the CDR3 is 13 residues. Here the CDR3 DNA reads TGTGCCAGCAGACTACAGGGGAAAGAGACCCAGTACTTC. Its translation is CASRLQGKETQYF.

The chain uses TRBV30 and TRBJ1-5; D is uncertain. There are 12 residues in the CDR3. From germline, CDR1 is GTSNPN and CDR2 SVGIG (reference sequence). Trimming removed 0 bases at V and 4 bases at J, with 4 bases between. In DNA, the CDR3 is TGTGCCTGGAGTGTATCAAATCAGCCCCAGCATTTT. Residues: CAWSVSNQPQHF.

This rearrangement joins TRBV18 to TRBJ1-1; D not resolved. This CDR3 comprises 13 residues. CDR1 and CDR2 from the germline V gene are KGHSH and LQKENI. V was cut by 4 bases and J by 3 bases, with 9 bases left in between. CDR3 in amino acids: CASSQLPDTEAFF. CDR3 sequence (DNA): TGTGCCAGCTCACAACTGCCCGACACTGAAGCTTTCTTT.

The gene calls are TRBV5-1 and TRBJ1-5, with 10 positions matching TRBD1. Germline V gives CDR1 SGHRS, CDR2 YFSETQ. The CDR3 length is 15 residues. With 4 bases clipped from V and 4 bases from J, the junction kept 5 bases outside the gene matches. The CDR3 loop is CASSPRTGGNQPQHF. The DNA for the CDR3 is TGCGCCAGCAGCCCGAGGACAGGGGGTAATCAGCCCCAGCATTTT.

The chain employs TRBV9 and TRBJ2-2; 8 bases align to TRBD1. The CDR3 is 14 amino acids. With V trimmed by 4 bases and J by 6 bases, 5 bases remained unmatched. Germline values: CDR1 SGDLS, CDR2 YYNGEE. DNA for the CDR3: TGTGCCAGCAGCACCTTACAGGGGGCCGGGGAGCTGTTTTTT. Amino acids: CASSTLQGAGELFF.

The gene calls are TRBV4-1 and TRBJ2-7; tentative D call: TRBD1 (6 bases). The CDR3 is 13 amino acids. V dropped 4 bases and J dropped 4 bases, with 11 bases sitting between them. Looked up from germline, CDR1 is MGHRA and CDR2 is YSYEKL. CDR3 sequence reads: CASSRVQGYEQYF. The CDR3 DNA reads as TGCGCCAGCAGCCGAGTCCAGGGGTACGAGCAGTACTTC.

The chain carries TRBV11-2 and TRBJ2-7, with unresolved D. The CDR3 contains 12 residues. The V end lost 2 bases, the J end lost 6 bases, and 8 bases lay between the germline ends. CDR1 is SGHAT, CDR2 FQNNGV, per germline. The CDR3 nucleotides are TGTGCCAGCAGCTTAAATCGGCTCGAGCAGTACTTC. It is translated as CASSLNRLEQYF. Together with reference TRBV11-2 and TRBJ2-7, the CDR3 gives the full variable domain: EAGVAQSPRYKIIEKRQSVAFWCNPISGHATLYWYQQILGQGPKLLIQFQNNGVVDDSQLPKDRFSAERLKGVDSTLKIQPAKLEDSAVYLCASSLNRLEQYFGPGTRLTVT.

V usage is TRBV30 and J usage is TRBJ1-5; tentative D call: TRBD1 (5 bases). The CDR3 runs 14 residues. Trimming removed 5 bases from V and 1 base from J, with 12 bases in between. Germline CDR1 and CDR2: GTSNPN and SVGIG (reference sequence). The CDR3 nucleotides read TGTGCCTGGCGGGGGGGAGGAAGCAATCAGCCCCAGCATTTT. Encoded protein: CAWRGGGSNQPQHF.

The chain joins TRBV19 to TRBJ1-1; 9 bases match TRBD1. J lost 4 bases, V lost 0 bases, and 3 bases had no gene match. Germline CDR1 reads LNHDA; CDR2 reads SQIVND (reference sequence). This CDR3 spans 15 amino acids. CDR3 bases: TGTGCCAGTAGTATAGAAGGGACAGGGTTCACTGAAGCTTTCTTT. It translates to CASSIEGTGFTEAFF.

The V gene is TRBV6-1, the J gene TRBJ2-2; possibly TRBD2 for D (5 bases). CDR1 is MNHNS, CDR2 SASEGT, per germline. This CDR3 has 14 amino acids. V was pared by 11 bases and J by 0 bases, with 13 bases between. The CDR3 sequence: CAARRRSNTGELFF. CDR3 nucleotide sequence: TGTGCCGCCCGGAGGCGGTCGAACACCGGGGAGCTGTTTTTT.

The genes are TRBV28 and TRBJ2-7; D is undetermined. The germline V gene encodes CDR1 MDHEN and CDR2 SYDVKM. This CDR3 comprises 12 residues. The V and J ends lost 2 bases and 3 bases respectively, with 5 bases between them. Here the CDR3 DNA reads TGTGCCAGCAGTTTAACCGTCTACGAGCAGTACTTC. Residues: CASSLTVYEQYF.

The chain has TRBV5-1 and TRBJ2-1; no definite D call. The CDR3 is made up of 12 amino acids. Deletions cut 4 bases from V and 1 base from J, with 3 bases between. CDR1 and CDR2 (germline): SGHRS, YFSETQ. The CDR3 loop is CASSVSYNEQFF. The CDR3 DNA is TGCGCCAGCAGCGTTTCCTACAATGAGCAGTTCTTC.